The source of this T cell receptor (beta chain) is a study of T cell responses to AZD1222 COVID-19 vaccine. Whole-study findings and limits: CD4 TCRs covered the whole spike, strongest at regions 160-218 and 743-854. None of the repertoires were sampled until the peak T cell response had passed.

The CDR3 consists of 14 residues. With 3 bases removed from V and 3 bases from J, the gap between germline ends came to 9 bases. Germline V gene data show CDR1 as LGHDT and CDR2 as YNNKEL (reference sequence). Profiled with immunoSEQ multiplex PCR; TCRdb holds only in-frame clones, not every one. The data show approximately 140,000 clones, 75% to 95% seen once. Worth noting for this clone: Its antigen is unidentified.

The sample consisted of peripheral blood, taken on day 0 of AZD1222 vaccination. This receptor was taken from an adult in good health. This sequence joins TRBV3-1 (or the pseudogene TRBV3-2) and TRBJ2-4, with no clear D. In nucleotides, the CDR3 is TGTGCCAGCAGCCATAGGGTTGACAAAAACATTCAGTACTTC. Its translation is CASSHRVDKNIQYF.